This entry is about one TCR beta chain. The data were produced by immunoSEQ multiplex PCR, yet TCRdb's version contains in-frame clones alone and is incomplete. The sample includes about 92,000 clones, approximately 94% of them seen just once. Germline lookup yields CDR1 MNHEY and CDR2 SMNVEV (reference sequence). V lost 8 bases and J lost 2; bases outside the gene matches: 9. This CDR3 spans 17 amino acids. These data come from a study of T cell changes during pregnancy in multiple sclerosis. Sequenced here: peripheral blood, sampled in the third trimester of pregnancy. The V and J genes are TRBV27 and TRBJ2-3, with 14 bases fitting TRBD2. This sequence was found in a female donor with multiple sclerosis, enrolled in a pregnancy study. CDR3: CASQRTSGRTFTDTQYF. The CDR3 DNA reads TGTGCCAGCCAAAGGACTAGCGGGAGGACTTTCACAGATACGCAGTATTTT.